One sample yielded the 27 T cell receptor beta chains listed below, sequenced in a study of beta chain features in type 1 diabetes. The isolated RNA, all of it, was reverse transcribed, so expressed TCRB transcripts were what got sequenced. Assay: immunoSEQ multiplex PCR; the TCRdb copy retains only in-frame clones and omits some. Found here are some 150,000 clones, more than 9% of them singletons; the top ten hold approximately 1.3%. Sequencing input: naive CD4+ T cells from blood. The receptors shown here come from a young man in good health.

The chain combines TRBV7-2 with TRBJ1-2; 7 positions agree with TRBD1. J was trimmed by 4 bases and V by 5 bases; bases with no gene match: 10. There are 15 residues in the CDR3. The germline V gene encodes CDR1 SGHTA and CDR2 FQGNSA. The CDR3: CASSPSRGQLYGYTF. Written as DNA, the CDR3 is TGTGCCAGCAGCCCTTCACGGGGACAGCTCTATGGCTACACCTTC. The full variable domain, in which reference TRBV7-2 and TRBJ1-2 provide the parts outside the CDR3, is GAGVSQSPSNKVTEKGKDVELRCDPISGHTALYWYRQSLGQGLEFLIYFQGNSAPDKSGLPSDRFSAERTGGSVSTLTIQRTQQEDSAVYLCASSPSRGQLYGYTFGSGTRLTVV.

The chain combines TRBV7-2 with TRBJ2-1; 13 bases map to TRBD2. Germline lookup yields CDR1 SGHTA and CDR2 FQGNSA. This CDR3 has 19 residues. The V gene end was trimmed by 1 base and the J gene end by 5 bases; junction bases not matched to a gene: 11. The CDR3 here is CASSLVGTSGASFHNEQFF. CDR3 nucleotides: TGTGCCAGCAGCTTAGTGGGGACTAGCGGGGCCTCCTTTCACAATGAGCAGTTCTTC.

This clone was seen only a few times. CDR3 in amino acids: CASSPVEGWVQPQHF. The DNA for the CDR3 is TGTGCCAGCAGTCCAGTGGAGGGTTGGGTTCAGCCCCAGCATTTT. The chain carries TRBV6-1 and TRBJ1-5; no firm D call. Trimming removed 5 bases from V and 6 bases from J, with 17 bases in between. In germline, CDR1 is MNHNS, CDR2 SASEGT. The CDR3 runs 15 residues.

The CDR3 reads CASSFHLKEYLGNTIYF. CDR3 nucleotide sequence: TGTGCCAGCAGTTTTCACCTTAAGGAGTACTTGGGAAACACCATATATTTT. The J gene is TRBJ1-3, the V gene TRBV28; D unresolved. The CDR3 spans 17 residues. V was trimmed by 3 bases and J by 4 bases, leaving 19 bases between them. Per the germline V gene, CDR1 is MDHEN and CDR2 is SYDVKM.

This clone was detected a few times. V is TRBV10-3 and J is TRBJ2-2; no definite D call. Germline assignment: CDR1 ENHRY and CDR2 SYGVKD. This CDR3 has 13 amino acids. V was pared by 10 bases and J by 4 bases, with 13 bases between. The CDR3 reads CATQTPFTGELFF. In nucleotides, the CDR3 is TGTGCCACTCAAACACCATTCACCGGGGAGCTGTTTTTT.

The CDR3, as DNA: TGTGCCAGCAGCGTAGCTGGGGGGGCAAGCACCGGGGAGCTGTTTTTT. It encodes CASSVAGGASTGELFF. V and J are TRBV9 and TRBJ2-2; D is perhaps TRBD2 (7 bases). The V gene's germline CDR1 is SGDLS and CDR2 YYNGEE. Trimming removed 0 bases at V and 4 bases at J, with 13 bases between. CDR3 size: 16 residues.

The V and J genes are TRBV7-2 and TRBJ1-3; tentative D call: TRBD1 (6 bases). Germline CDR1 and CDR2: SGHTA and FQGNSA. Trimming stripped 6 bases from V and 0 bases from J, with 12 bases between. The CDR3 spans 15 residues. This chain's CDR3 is CASSPGAPSGNTIYF. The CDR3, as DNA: TGTGCCAGCAGTCCAGGGGCACCCTCTGGAAACACCATATATTTT.

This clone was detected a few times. Written as DNA, the CDR3 is TGTGCCAGCAGCTTAGTATCCGGGAAGAACACCGGGGAGCTGTTTTTT. Translating it yields CASSLVSGKNTGELFF. This chain joins TRBV7-2 and TRBJ2-2; D is possibly TRBD2 (5 bases). Between the trimmed V and J ends, which lost 1 base and 1 base, there was a span of 10 bases. This CDR3 contains 16 residues. The germline CDR1 and CDR2 sequences are SGHTA and FQGNSA.

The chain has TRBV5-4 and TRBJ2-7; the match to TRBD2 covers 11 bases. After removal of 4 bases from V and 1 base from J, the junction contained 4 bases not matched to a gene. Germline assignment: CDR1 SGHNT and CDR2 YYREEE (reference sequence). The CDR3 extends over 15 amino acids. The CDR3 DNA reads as TGTGCCAGCAGCATGGGACTAGCGGAATCCTACGAGCAGTACTTC. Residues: CASSMGLAESYEQYF.

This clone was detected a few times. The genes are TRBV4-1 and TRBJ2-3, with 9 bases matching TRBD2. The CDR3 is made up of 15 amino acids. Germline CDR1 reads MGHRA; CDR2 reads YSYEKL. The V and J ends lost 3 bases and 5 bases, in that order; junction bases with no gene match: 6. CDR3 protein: CASSHLAGAGDTQYF. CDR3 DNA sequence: TGCGCCAGCAGCCATTTAGCGGGGGCCGGAGATACGCAGTATTTT.

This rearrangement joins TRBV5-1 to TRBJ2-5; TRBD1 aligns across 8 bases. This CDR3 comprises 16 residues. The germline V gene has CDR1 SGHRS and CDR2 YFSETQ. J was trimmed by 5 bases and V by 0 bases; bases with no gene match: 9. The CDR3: CASSLATGDSGETQYF. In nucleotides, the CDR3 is TGCGCCAGCAGCTTGGCGACAGGGGACTCCGGGGAGACCCAGTACTTC.

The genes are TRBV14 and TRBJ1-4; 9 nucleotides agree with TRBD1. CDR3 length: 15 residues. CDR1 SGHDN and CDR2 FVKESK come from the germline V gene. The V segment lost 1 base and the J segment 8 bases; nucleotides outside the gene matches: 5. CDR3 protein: CASSQGGTGYEKLFF. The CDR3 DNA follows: TGTGCCAGCAGCCAAGGTGGGACAGGGTACGAAAAACTGTTTTTT.

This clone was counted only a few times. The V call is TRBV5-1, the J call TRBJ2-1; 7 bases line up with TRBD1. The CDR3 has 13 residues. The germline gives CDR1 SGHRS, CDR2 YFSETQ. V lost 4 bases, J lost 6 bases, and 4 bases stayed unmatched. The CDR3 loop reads CASSRGQFNEQFF. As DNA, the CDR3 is TGCGCCAGCAGCCGGGGACAGTTCAATGAGCAGTTCTTC.

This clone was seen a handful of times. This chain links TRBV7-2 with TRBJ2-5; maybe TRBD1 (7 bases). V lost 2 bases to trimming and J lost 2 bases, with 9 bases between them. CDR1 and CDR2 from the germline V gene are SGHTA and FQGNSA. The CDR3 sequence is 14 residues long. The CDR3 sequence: CASSLQGGQETQYF. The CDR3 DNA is TGTGCCAGCAGCTTACAGGGGGGTCAAGAGACCCAGTACTTC.

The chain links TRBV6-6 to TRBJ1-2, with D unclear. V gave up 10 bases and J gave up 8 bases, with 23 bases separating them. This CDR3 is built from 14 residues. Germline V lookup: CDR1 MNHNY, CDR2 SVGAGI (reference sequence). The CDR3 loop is CANAPGPNPGGYTF. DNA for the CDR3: TGTGCCAACGCCCCGGGCCCTAACCCGGGGGGCTACACCTTC.

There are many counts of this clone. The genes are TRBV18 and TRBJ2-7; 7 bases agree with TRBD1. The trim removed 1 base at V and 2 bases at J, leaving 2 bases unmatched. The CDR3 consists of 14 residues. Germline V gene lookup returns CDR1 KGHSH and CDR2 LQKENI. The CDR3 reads CASSPLGQTYEQYF. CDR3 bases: TGTGCCAGCTCACCACTGGGACAGACCTACGAGCAGTACTTC.

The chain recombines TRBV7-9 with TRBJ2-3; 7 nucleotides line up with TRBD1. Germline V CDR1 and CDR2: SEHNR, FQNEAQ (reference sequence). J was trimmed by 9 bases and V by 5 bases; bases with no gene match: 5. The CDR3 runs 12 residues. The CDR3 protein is CASSPQTGTQYF. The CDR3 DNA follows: TGTGCCAGCAGCCCACAGACAGGGACGCAGTATTTT.

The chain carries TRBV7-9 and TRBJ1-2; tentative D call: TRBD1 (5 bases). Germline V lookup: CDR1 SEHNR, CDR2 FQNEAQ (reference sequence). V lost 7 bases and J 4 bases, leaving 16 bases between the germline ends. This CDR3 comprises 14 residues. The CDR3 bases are TGTGCCAGCACCTCACAGGCCACCTCCTATGGCTACACCTTC. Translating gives CASTSQATSYGYTF.

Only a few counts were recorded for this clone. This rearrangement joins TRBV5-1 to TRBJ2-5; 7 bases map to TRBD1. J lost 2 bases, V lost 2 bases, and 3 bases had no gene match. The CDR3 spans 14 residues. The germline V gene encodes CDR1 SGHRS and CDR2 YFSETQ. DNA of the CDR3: TGCGCCAGCAGCTTTCCGGGACAGCAAGAGACCCAGTACTTC. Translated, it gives CASSFPGQQETQYF.

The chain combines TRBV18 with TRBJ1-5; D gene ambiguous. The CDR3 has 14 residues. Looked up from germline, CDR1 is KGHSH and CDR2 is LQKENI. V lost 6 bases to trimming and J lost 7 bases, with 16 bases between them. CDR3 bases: TGTGCCAGCTCCCCCGATGGGGAGCGGCAGCCCCAGCATTTT. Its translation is CASSPDGERQPQHF. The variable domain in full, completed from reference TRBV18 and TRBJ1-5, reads NAGVMQNPRHLVRRRGQEARLRCSPMKGHSHVYWYRQLPEEGLKFMVYLQKENIIDESGMPKERFSAEFPKEGPSILRIQQVVRGDSAAYFCASSPDGERQPQHFGDGTRLSIL.

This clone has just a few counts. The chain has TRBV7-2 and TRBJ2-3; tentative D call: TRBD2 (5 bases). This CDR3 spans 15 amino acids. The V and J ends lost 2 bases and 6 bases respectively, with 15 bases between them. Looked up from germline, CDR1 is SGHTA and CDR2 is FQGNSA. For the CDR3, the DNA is TGTGCCAGCAGCTTACCTCTGAGCGGTGCTGATACGCAGTATTTT. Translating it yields CASSLPLSGADTQYF.

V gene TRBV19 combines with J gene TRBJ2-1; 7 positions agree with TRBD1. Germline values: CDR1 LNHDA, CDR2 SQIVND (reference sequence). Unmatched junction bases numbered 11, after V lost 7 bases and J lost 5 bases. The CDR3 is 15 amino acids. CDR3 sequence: CASTLDRQGHNEQFF. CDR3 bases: TGTGCCAGTACCTTAGATCGACAGGGCCACAATGAGCAGTTCTTC.

For the CDR3, the DNA is TGTGCCAGCAGCTCCACAGGGGACAGGGGCGAGCAGTACTTC. Amino acid sequence: CASSSTGDRGEQYF. This sequence joins TRBV7-2 and TRBJ2-7; the match to TRBD1 covers 10 bases. Per the germline V gene, CDR1 is SGHTA and CDR2 is FQGNSA. The CDR3 extends over 14 amino acids. V shed 4 bases, J shed 6 bases, and the junction held 6 bases outside the gene matches.

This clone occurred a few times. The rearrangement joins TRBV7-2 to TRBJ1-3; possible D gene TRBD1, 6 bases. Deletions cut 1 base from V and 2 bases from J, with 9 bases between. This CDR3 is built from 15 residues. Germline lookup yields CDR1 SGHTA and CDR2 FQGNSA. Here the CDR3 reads CASSLGWGPGNTIYF. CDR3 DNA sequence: TGTGCCAGCAGCTTAGGATGGGGGCCTGGAAACACCATATATTTT.

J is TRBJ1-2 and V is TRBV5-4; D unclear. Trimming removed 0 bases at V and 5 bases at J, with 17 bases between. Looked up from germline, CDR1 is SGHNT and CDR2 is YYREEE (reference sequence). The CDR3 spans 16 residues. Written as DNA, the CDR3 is TGTGCCAGCAGCTTGGCCTCTGGGCACAGTGGATATGGCTACACCTTC. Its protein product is CASSLASGHSGYGYTF. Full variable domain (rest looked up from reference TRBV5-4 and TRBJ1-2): ETGVTQSPTHLIKTRGQQVTLRCSSQSGHNTVSWYQQALGQGPQFIFQYYREEENGRGNFPPRFSGLQFPNYSSELNVNALELDDSALYLCASSLASGHSGYGYTFGSGTRLTVV.

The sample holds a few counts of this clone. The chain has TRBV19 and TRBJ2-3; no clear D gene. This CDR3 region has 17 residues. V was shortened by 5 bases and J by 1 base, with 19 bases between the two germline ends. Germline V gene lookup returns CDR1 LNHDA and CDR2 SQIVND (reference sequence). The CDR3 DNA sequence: TGTGCCAGTAGTTTCCAAACAGACCTTCTGGGCACAGATACGCAGTATTTT. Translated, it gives CASSFQTDLLGTDTQYF.

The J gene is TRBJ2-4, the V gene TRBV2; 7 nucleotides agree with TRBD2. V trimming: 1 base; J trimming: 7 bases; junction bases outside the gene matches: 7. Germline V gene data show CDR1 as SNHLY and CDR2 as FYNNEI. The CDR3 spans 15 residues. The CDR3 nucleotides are TGTGCCAGCAGTGAAGAAGGCACGGGGGGTAACATTCAGTACTTC. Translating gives CASSEEGTGGNIQYF. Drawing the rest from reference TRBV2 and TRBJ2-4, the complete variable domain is EPEVTQTPSHQVTQMGQEVILRCVPISNHLYFYWYRQILGQKVEFLVSFYNNEISEKSEIFDDQFSVERPDGSNFTLKIRSTKLEDSAMYFCASSEEGTGGNIQYFGAGTRLSVL.